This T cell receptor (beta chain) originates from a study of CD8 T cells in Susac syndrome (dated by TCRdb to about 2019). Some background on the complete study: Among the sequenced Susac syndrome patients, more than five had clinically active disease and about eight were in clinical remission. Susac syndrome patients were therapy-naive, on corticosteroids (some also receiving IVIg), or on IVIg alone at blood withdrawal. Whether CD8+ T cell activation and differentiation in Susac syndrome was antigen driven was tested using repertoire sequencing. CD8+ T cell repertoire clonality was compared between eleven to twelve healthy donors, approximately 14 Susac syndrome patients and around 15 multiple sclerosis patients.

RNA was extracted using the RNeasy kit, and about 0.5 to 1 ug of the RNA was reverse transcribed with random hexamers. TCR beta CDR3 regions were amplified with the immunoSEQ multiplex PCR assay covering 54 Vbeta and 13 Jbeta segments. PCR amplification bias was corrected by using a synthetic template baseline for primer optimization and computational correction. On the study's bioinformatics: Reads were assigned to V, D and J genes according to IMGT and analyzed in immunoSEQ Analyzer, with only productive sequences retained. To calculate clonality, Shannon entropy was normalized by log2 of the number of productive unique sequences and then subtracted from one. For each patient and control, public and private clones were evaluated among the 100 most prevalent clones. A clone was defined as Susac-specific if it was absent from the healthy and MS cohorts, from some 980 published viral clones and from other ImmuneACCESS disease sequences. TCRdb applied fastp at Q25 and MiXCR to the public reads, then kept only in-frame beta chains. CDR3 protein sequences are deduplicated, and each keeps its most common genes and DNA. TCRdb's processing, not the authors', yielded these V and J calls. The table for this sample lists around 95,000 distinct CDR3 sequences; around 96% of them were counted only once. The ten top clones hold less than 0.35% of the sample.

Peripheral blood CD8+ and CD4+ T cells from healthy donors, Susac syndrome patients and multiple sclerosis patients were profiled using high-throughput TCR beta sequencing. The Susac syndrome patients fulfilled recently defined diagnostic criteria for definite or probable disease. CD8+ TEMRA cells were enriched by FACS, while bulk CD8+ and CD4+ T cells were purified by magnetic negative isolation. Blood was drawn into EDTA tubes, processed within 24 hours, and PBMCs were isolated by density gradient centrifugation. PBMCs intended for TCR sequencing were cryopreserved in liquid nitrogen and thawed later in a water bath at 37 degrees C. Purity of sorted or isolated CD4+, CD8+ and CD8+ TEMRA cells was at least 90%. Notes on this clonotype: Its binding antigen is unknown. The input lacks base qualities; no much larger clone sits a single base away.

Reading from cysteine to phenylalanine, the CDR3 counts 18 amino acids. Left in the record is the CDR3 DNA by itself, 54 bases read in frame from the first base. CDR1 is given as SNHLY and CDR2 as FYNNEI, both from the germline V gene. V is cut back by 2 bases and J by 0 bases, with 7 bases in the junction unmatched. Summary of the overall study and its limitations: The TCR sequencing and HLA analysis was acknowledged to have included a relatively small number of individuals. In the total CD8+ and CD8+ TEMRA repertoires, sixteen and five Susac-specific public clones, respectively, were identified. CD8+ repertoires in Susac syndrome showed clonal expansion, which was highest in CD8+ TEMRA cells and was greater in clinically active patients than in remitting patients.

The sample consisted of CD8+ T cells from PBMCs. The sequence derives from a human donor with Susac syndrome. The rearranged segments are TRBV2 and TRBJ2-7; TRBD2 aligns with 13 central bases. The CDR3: CASSEWGLAGTFSYEQYF. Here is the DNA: TGTGCCAGCAGTGAATGGGGACTAGCGGGAACATTCTCCTACGAGCAGTACTTC.